This T cell receptor (beta chain) was sequenced for a study of blood T cell repertoires in COVID-19. About the research overall: The samples span acute and convalescent COVID-19 from the United States, Italy and Spain.

Data came from immunoSEQ multiplex PCR; TCRdb stores just in-frame clones and leaves some out. The sample contains about 300,000 clones, nearly 90% of which appear only once. CDR3 length: 14 amino acids. Germline-derived CDR1 and CDR2 are LGHDT and YNNKEL (reference sequence). V was cut by 0 bases and J by 1 base, with 7 bases left in between. The sample consisted of PBMCs or T cells enriched from blood (not recorded which). The clonotype comes from a woman between 18 and 30 years old with acute COVID-19. The V call is TRBV3-1 (or the pseudogene TRBV3-2), the J call TRBJ2-7; possible D gene TRBD1, 5 bases. This chain's CDR3 is CASSQDSGSYEQYF. For the CDR3, the DNA is TGTGCCAGCAGCCAAGATTCAGGGTCCTACGAGCAGTACTTC.